This passage covers 28 T cell receptor beta chains from one sample sequenced in a study of blood T cell repertoires in COVID-19. Produced via immunoSEQ multiplex PCR; TCRdb's table is partial and in-frame only. Of about 340,000 clones listed, approximately 91% were seen once; the top ten hold about 7%. Sequencing input: peripheral blood. Source of these receptors: a woman aged 70-85 years with COVID-19, enrolled during active disease.

This chain uses TRBV7-3 with TRBJ2-1, with TRBD1 identical over 7 bases. From germline, CDR1 is SGHTA and CDR2 FQGTGA. Unmatched junction bases numbered 7, after V lost 5 bases and J lost 6 bases. The CDR3 is 14 amino acids. DNA for the CDR3: TGTGCCAGCAGCCCGGACAGGCTCTTCAATGAGCAGTTCTTC. Translated: CASSPDRLFNEQFF.

The chain uses TRBV18 and TRBJ1-6; TRBD1 matches 8 bases. V was clipped by 5 bases and J by 8 bases; unmatched bases: 8. This CDR3 has 15 residues. Germline V gene sequence: CDR1 KGHSH, CDR2 LQKENI. In DNA, the CDR3 is TGTGCCAGCTCAGAACGTGCAGGGGGCGATTCACCCCTCCACTTT. Encoded protein: CASSERAGGDSPLHF. The complete variable domain, with remaining parts taken from reference TRBV18 and TRBJ1-6, reads NAGVMQNPRHLVRRRGQEARLRCSPMKGHSHVYWYRQLPEEGLKFMVYLQKENIIDESGMPKERFSAEFPKEGPSILRIQQVVRGDSAAYFCASSERAGGDSPLHFGNGTRLTVT.

The chain recombines TRBV24-1 with TRBJ2-5; TRBD2 might be the D (5 bases). Germline V lookup: CDR1 KGHDR, CDR2 SFDVKD. V dropped 3 bases and J dropped 3 bases, with 7 bases sitting between them. This CDR3 is 13 amino acids long. The CDR3 nucleotides are TGTGCCACCAGTGATGACTATAAAGAGACCCAGTACTTC. Translation: CATSDDYKETQYF.

CDR3 sequence (DNA): TGTGCCAGCAGTCCACCCGACAGAAACCTTGCAACTAATGAAAAACTGTTTTTT. Translating it yields CASSPPDRNLATNEKLFF. V is TRBV6-2 or TRBV6-3 and J is TRBJ1-4, with D possibly matching TRBD1 (5 bases). CDR3 length equals 18 residues. V lost 5 bases and J 0 bases, leaving 19 bases between the germline ends. The germline V gene has CDR1 MNHEY and CDR2 SVGEGT.

The V gene is TRBV3-1 (or the pseudogene TRBV3-2), the J gene TRBJ2-7; TRBD1 is a possible D gene (5 bases). Deletions cut 9 bases from V and 3 bases from J, with 21 bases between. Per germline, CDR1 LGHDT and CDR2 YNNKEL (reference sequence). This CDR3 is built from 15 residues. The CDR3 loop reads CASSLGQGQGYEQYF. The CDR3 nucleotides are TGTGCCAGTTCCCTCGGGCAGGGCCAAGGCTACGAGCAGTACTTC.

The gene calls are TRBV2 and TRBJ1-1; the D is unclear. The CDR3 has 12 amino acids. Trimming cost V 7 bases and J 4 bases, with 10 bases left between them. Germline CDR1 is SNHLY and CDR2 is FYNNEI. The CDR3 loop reads CASNEVVTEAFF. DNA for the CDR3: TGTGCCAGCAACGAGGTAGTCACTGAAGCTTTCTTT.

V is TRBV4-2 and J is TRBJ2-3, with TRBD1 identical over 8 bases. The V gene's germline CDR1 is LGHNA and CDR2 YNFKEQ. V was pared by 3 bases and J by 2 bases, with 7 bases of the junction left unmatched. CDR3 length: 16 residues. This CDR3 reads CASSHLTGDITDTQYF. For the CDR3, the DNA is TGTGCCAGCAGCCACTTGACAGGGGACATCACAGATACGCAGTATTTT.

J is TRBJ1-1 and V is TRBV6-2 or TRBV6-3; D ambiguous. V was shortened by 5 bases and J by 8 bases, with 18 bases between the two germline ends. The length of the CDR3 is 14 residues. CDR1 is MNHEY and CDR2 is SVGEGT in the germline V gene. The DNA of the CDR3 is TGTGCCAGCAGTACTCGACTAGCGCCTAACGAAGCTTTCTTT. This codes for CASSTRLAPNEAFF.

The chain couples TRBV7-2 to TRBJ2-7; 8 bases match TRBD1. The CDR3 runs 12 residues. Per the germline V gene, CDR1 is SGHTA and CDR2 is FQGNSA. V shed 5 bases, J shed 6 bases, and the junction held 3 bases outside the gene matches. CDR3 protein: CASSRQGSEQYF. CDR3 sequence (DNA): TGTGCCAGCAGCCGACAGGGGAGCGAGCAGTACTTC.

J is TRBJ1-5 and V is TRBV2; D possibly corresponds to TRBD1 (6 bases). The germline CDR1 and CDR2 sequences are SNHLY and FYNNEI. V was pared by 6 bases and J by 7 bases, with 16 bases between. CDR3 size: 14 residues. CDR3 coding DNA: TGTGCCAGCAGCCTTACAGGGTCCGAGCAGCCCCAGCATTTT. As protein: CASSLTGSEQPQHF. Combining the CDR3 with reference TRBV2 and TRBJ1-5 gives the whole variable domain EPEVTQTPSHQVTQMGQEVILRCVPISNHLYFYWYRQILGQKVEFLVSFYNNEISEKSEIFDDQFSVERPDGSNFTLKIRSTKLEDSAMYFCASSLTGSEQPQHFGDGTRLSIL.

This rearrangement joins TRBV5-1 to TRBJ2-2; TRBD1 might be the D (5 bases). This CDR3 is 13 amino acids long. CDR1 is SGHRS and CDR2 is YFSETQ in the germline V gene. Trimming removed 0 bases at V and 9 bases at J, with 9 bases between. CDR3 in DNA: TGCGCCAGCAGCTTGGGACAGTTCAGGGAGCTGTTTTTT. This encodes CASSLGQFRELFF.

Here the CDR3 DNA reads TGCGCCAGCAGGGATGCACAGGGGGCCGGCTCTGAAGCTTTCTTT. It codes for CASRDAQGAGSEAFF. The chain uses TRBV5-1 and TRBJ1-1; 9 nucleotides align to TRBD1. J lost 6 bases, V lost 5 bases, and 11 bases had no gene match. The CDR3 loop spans 15 amino acids. Germline V CDR1 and CDR2: SGHRS, YFSETQ.

This clone was found a few times. The chain couples TRBV28 to TRBJ2-7, with TRBD1 matching over 8 bases. The CDR3 sequence is 15 residues long. Germline V gives CDR1 MDHEN, CDR2 SYDVKM. Unmatched junction bases numbered 13, after V lost 11 bases and J lost 1 base. The CDR3 is CAVTNGQGQSYEQYF. CDR3 nucleotide sequence: TGTGCCGTCACCAACGGACAGGGACAATCCTACGAGCAGTACTTC.

The chain links TRBV28 to TRBJ2-3; weak D call: TRBD1 (6 bases). The CDR3 is made up of 15 amino acids. Trimming left V 3 bases short and J 4 bases short, with 14 bases between. CDR1 MDHEN and CDR2 SYDVKM come from the germline V gene. The CDR3 here is CASSFDMGASDTQYF. The CDR3 DNA reads as TGTGCCAGCAGTTTTGATATGGGGGCCTCAGATACGCAGTATTTT. The entire variable domain, with the rest obtained from reference TRBV28 and TRBJ2-3, is as follows: DVKVTQSSRYLVKRTGEKVFLECVQDMDHENMFWYRQDPGLGLRLIYFSYDVKMKEKGDIPEGYSVSREKKERFSLILESASTNQTSMYLCASSFDMGASDTQYFGPGTRLTVL.

The rearrangement joins TRBV21-1 to TRBJ1-2. TRBV21-1 is termed a pseudogene. The CDR3 covers 15 residues. The CDR3 DNA follows: TGTGCCAGCAGCTCCTTGGAGGGAACTAACTATGGCTACACCTTC. This encodes CASSSLEGTNYGYTF.

The J gene is TRBJ1-4, the V gene TRBV7-2; D may be TRBD1 (6 bases). The ends were cut back, 5 bases at V and 5 bases at J, with 15 bases in the middle. The length of the CDR3 is 15 residues. From germline, CDR1 is SGHTA and CDR2 FQGNSA. The CDR3 loop reads CASSPGKGGNEKLFF. CDR3 bases: TGTGCCAGCAGCCCAGGCAAAGGGGGAAATGAAAAACTGTTTTTT. Using reference TRBV7-2 and TRBJ1-4 for the parts outside the CDR3, the full variable domain is GAGVSQSPSNKVTEKGKDVELRCDPISGHTALYWYRQSLGQGLEFLIYFQGNSAPDKSGLPSDRFSAERTGGSVSTLTIQRTQQEDSAVYLCASSPGKGGNEKLFFGSGTQLSVL.

This clone showed up just a few times. The chain is built from TRBV27 and TRBJ1-5; D is perhaps TRBD1 (5 bases). Germline V lookup: CDR1 MNHEY, CDR2 SMNVEV (reference sequence). V gave up 2 bases and J gave up 5 bases, with 13 bases separating them. The CDR3 spans 15 residues. The CDR3 DNA reads TGTGCCAGCAGTTTAAACGCAGGGTACTATCAGCCCCAGCATTTT. This translates into CASSLNAGYYQPQHF.

The chain links TRBV7-9 to TRBJ1-4; D remains unclear. The CDR3 sequence is 14 residues long. Germline CDR1 reads SEHNR; CDR2 reads FQNEAQ (reference sequence). V lost 5 bases, J lost 7 bases, and 14 bases lay in between. The CDR3 nucleotides read TGTGCCAGCAGCAACGCATATCGGAGTGAAAAACTGTTTTTT. This translates into CASSNAYRSEKLFF.

The chain combines TRBV7-8 with TRBJ1-5; 7 bases line up with TRBD1. V was pared by 5 bases and J by 0 bases, with 4 bases of the junction left unmatched. This CDR3 is 15 amino acids long. Germline-derived CDR1 and CDR2 are SGHVS and FQNEAQ. CDR3 region: CASSTSGGSNQPQHF. CDR3 nucleotides: TGTGCCAGCAGCACCTCAGGGGGTAGCAATCAGCCCCAGCATTTT.

V usage is TRBV7-2 and J usage is TRBJ2-7; D is unresolved. CDR1 and CDR2 from the germline V gene are SGHTA and FQGNSA. V was pared by 5 bases and J by 4 bases, with 12 bases between. The CDR3 extends over 13 amino acids. The chain's CDR3 is CASSLGKTYEQYF. The CDR3 nucleotides are TGTGCCAGCAGCCTAGGGAAGACTTACGAGCAGTACTTC.

The chain carries TRBV24-1 and TRBJ2-1; 10 bases align to TRBD2. The V gene end was trimmed by 6 bases and the J gene end by 4 bases; junction bases not matched to a gene: 2. Germline-derived CDR1 and CDR2 are KGHDR and SFDVKD. There are 14 residues in the CDR3. CDR3 sequence reads: CATSPLAGYNEQFF. The CDR3 nucleotides are TGTGCCACCAGTCCACTAGCGGGGTACAATGAGCAGTTCTTC.

V is TRBV5-1 and J is TRBJ1-6, with D uncertain. V lost 1 base, J lost 0 bases, and 8 bases lay in between. Germline CDR1 and CDR2: SGHRS and YFSETQ. The CDR3 runs 16 residues. The CDR3 loop is CASSLSGSSYNSPLHF. DNA for the CDR3: TGCGCCAGCAGCTTGTCGGGGAGCTCCTATAATTCACCCCTCCACTTT.

In this sample, this clone turned up a few times. This sequence joins TRBV24-1 and TRBJ2-1; 9 nucleotides match TRBD1. From germline, CDR1 is KGHDR and CDR2 SFDVKD. The CDR3 sequence is 17 residues long. V gave up 3 bases and J gave up 0 bases; unmatched junction bases: 5. CDR3 residues: CATSDVPGQGSYNEQFF. The CDR3 nucleotides read TGTGCCACCAGTGATGTTCCGGGACAGGGCTCCTACAATGAGCAGTTCTTC.

This sequence joins TRBV5-4 and TRBJ1-1; no clear D gene. The V end was cut by 3 bases, the J end by 3 bases, with 15 bases between. Germline V lookup: CDR1 SGHNT, CDR2 YYREEE (reference sequence). CDR3 length: 15 amino acids. For the CDR3, the DNA is TGTGCCAGCAGCTCGAGGCGTGGATTGGACACTGAAGCTTTCTTT. Residues: CASSSRRGLDTEAFF.

V and J are TRBV27 and TRBJ1-2, with a tentative D call TRBD1 (5 bases). Germline values: CDR1 MNHEY, CDR2 SMNVEV (reference sequence). The CDR3 contains 13 residues. V was cut by 5 bases and J by 4 bases, with 11 bases left in between. The CDR3 DNA reads as TGTGCCAGCAGTCCTCAGGGCTCCTATGGCTACACCTTC. Translation: CASSPQGSYGYTF.

J is TRBJ2-3 and V is TRBV29-1, with D possibly being TRBD2 (7 bases). Germline V gene lookup returns CDR1 SQVTM and CDR2 ANQGSEA. Between the trimmed V and J ends, which lost 3 bases and 0 bases, there was a span of 10 bases. The CDR3 length is 14 residues. The CDR3 region is CSVDKGGSTDTQYF. The CDR3 DNA follows: TGCAGCGTTGATAAGGGGGGGAGCACAGATACGCAGTATTTT.

V and J are TRBV5-6 and TRBJ2-5; D gene uncertain. This CDR3 has 11 residues. The germline gives CDR1 SGHDT, CDR2 YYEEEE. With 6 bases removed from V and 5 bases from J, the gap between germline ends came to 8 bases. CDR3 sequence: CASISGETQYF. The CDR3 bases are TGTGCCAGCATATCCGGGGAGACCCAGTACTTC.

V usage is TRBV3-1 (or the pseudogene TRBV3-2) and J usage is TRBJ1-5; TRBD1 is a possible D gene (5 bases). The CDR3 runs to 16 residues. CDR1 is LGHDT, CDR2 YNNKEL, per germline (reference sequence). The germline V and J ends were trimmed by 1 base and 4 bases, with 14 bases remaining between them. CDR3 residues: CASSQVLGVQNQPQHF. CDR3 bases: TGTGCCAGCAGCCAAGTTTTAGGGGTCCAGAATCAGCCCCAGCATTTT.